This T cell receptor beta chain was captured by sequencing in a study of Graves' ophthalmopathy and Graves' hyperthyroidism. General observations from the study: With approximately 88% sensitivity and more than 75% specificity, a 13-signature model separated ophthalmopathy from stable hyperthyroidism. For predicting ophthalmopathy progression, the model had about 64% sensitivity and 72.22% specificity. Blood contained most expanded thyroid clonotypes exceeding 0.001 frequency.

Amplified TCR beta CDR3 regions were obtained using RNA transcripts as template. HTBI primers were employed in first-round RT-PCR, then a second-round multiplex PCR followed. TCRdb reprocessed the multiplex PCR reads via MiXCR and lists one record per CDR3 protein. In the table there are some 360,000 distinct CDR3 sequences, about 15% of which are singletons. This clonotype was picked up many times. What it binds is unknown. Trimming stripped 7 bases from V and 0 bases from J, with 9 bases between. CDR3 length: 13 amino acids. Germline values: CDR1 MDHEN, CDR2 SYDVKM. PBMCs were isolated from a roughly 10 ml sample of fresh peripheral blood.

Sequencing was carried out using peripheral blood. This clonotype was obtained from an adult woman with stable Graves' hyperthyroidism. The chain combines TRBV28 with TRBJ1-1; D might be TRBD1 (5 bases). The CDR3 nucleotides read TGTGCCAGCAAACAGGCGATGAACACTGAAGCTTTCTTT. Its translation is CASKQAMNTEAFF. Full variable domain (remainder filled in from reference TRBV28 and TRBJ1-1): DVKVTQSSRYLVKRTGEKVFLECVQDMDHENMFWYRQDPGLGLRLIYFSYDVKMKEKGDIPEGYSVSREKKERFSLILESASTNQTSMYLCASKQAMNTEAFFGQGTRLTVV.